This is a list of T cell receptor beta chains from one sample in a study of shared clonotypes between healthy human individuals. Some clones are missing from TCRdb's copy, which holds only in-frame ones; the method was immunoSEQ multiplex PCR. The data hold around 2,100,000 clones, with about 95% observed a single time. Sequencing used naive CD8+ T cells sorted from blood. The receptors derive from a young man in good health. Each CDR3 is given with its conserved first and last residue. D genes are given only for firm matches. Clone size is not always given. Where it is, it says once, few, many or a class for expanded clones.

abundance	j_gene	d_gene	v_gene	CDR3aa	CDR3nt
-	TRBJ1-1	-	TRBV30	CAWSFGTEAFF	TGTGCCTGGAGCTTCGGAACTGAAGCTTTCTTT
-	TRBJ2-3	TRBD2	TRBV6-1	CASSEWRGVTDTQYF	TGTGCCAGCAGTGAGTGGCGGGGGGTCACAGATACGCAGTATTTT
-	TRBJ2-1	-	TRBV9	CASSVEYNEQFF	TGTGCCAGCAGCGTAGAGTACAATGAGCAGTTCTTC
once	TRBJ2-5	-	TRBV10-2	CASWSGSETQYF	TGCGCCAGCTGGTCGGGGTCGGAGACCCAGTACTTC
once	TRBJ1-2	TRBD1	TRBV5-3	CARSPTGTGSDYGYTF	TGTGCCAGAAGCCCAACCGGGACAGGTTCCGACTATGGCTACACCTTC
-	TRBJ2-1	-	TRBV7-9	CASSHRDYNEQFF	TGTGCCAGCAGCCACCGGGACTACAATGAGCAGTTCTTC
once	TRBJ2-3	TRBD1	TRBV6-5	CASSSQGAGTDTQYF	TGTGCCAGCAGTTCACAGGGGGCCGGCACAGATACGCAGTATTTT
-	TRBJ1-1	-	TRBV28	CASSLQGDTEAFF	TGTGCCAGCAGCCTCCAAGGCGACACTGAAGCTTTCTTT
-	TRBJ2-7	-	TRBV19	CASSSGETYEQYF	TGTGCCAGTTCTTCAGGGGAGACCTACGAGCAGTACTTC
-	TRBJ1-1	-	TRBV30	CAWNTRRGLNTEAFF	TGTGCCTGGAACACTAGGCGGGGTTTGAACACTGAAGCTTTCTTT
-	TRBJ1-1	TRBD1	TRBV27	CASTGTEGRTEAFF	TGTGCCAGCACCGGGACAGAAGGGAGGACTGAAGCTTTCTTT
-	TRBJ2-3	TRBD2	TRBV30	CAGGWLAGADTQYF	TGTGCCGGGGGGTGGCTAGCGGGAGCAGATACGCAGTATTTT
-	TRBJ2-7	-	TRBV9	CASSPGPSSYEQYF	TGTGCCAGCAGCCCGGGTCCTTCCTCCTACGAGCAGTACTTC
-	TRBJ2-2	-	TRBV5-8	CASINFAGIPNTGELFF	TGTGCCAGCATAAACTTCGCCGGGATCCCGAACACCGGGGAGCTGTTTTTT
-	TRBJ2-2	TRBD2	TRBV9	CASSGSTGGTGELFF	TGTGCCAGCAGCGGCTCCACGGGGGGGACCGGGGAGCTGTTTTTT
-	TRBJ2-1	TRBD2	TRBV19	CASGRLAENNEQFF	TGTGCCAGTGGCCGACTAGCGGAAAACAATGAGCAGTTCTTC
-	TRBJ1-1	-	TRBV28	CASSLAGSPEAFF	TGTGCCAGCAGTTTAGCCGGGAGTCCTGAAGCTTTCTTT
-	TRBJ2-2	TRBD2	TRBV27	CASSSQSTGLAATGELFF	TGTGCCAGCAGTTCCCAATCGACCGGACTAGCGGCCACCGGGGAGCTGTTTTTT
-	TRBJ2-7	-	TRBV10-3	CAISELLSYEQYF	TGTGCCATCAGTGAACTGTTGTCCTACGAGCAGTACTTC
-	TRBJ2-7	-	TRBV5-6	CASSLQSYEQYF	TGTGCCAGCAGCTTGCAGTCCTACGAGCAGTACTTC
-	TRBJ2-1	-	TRBV10-1	CASSEDSRPANEQFF	TGCGCCAGCAGTGAAGACTCCCGCCCCGCCAATGAGCAGTTCTTC
-	TRBJ1-2	-	TRBV28	CASSLSRYGNYGYTF	TGTGCCAGCAGTTTATCACGGTACGGAAACTATGGCTACACCTTC
-	TRBJ2-1	TRBD2	TRBV27	CASSLGLAGTYNEQFF	TGTGCCAGCAGTTTAGGGCTAGCGGGAACCTACAATGAGCAGTTCTTC
-	TRBJ2-2	-	TRBV25-1	CASSEWGTGELFF	TGTGCCAGCAGTGAATGGGGCACCGGGGAGCTGTTTTTT
-	TRBJ2-3	-	TRBV9	CASSVGARLSTDTQYF	TGTGCCAGCAGCGTGGGGGCGAGACTTAGCACAGATACGCAGTATTTT